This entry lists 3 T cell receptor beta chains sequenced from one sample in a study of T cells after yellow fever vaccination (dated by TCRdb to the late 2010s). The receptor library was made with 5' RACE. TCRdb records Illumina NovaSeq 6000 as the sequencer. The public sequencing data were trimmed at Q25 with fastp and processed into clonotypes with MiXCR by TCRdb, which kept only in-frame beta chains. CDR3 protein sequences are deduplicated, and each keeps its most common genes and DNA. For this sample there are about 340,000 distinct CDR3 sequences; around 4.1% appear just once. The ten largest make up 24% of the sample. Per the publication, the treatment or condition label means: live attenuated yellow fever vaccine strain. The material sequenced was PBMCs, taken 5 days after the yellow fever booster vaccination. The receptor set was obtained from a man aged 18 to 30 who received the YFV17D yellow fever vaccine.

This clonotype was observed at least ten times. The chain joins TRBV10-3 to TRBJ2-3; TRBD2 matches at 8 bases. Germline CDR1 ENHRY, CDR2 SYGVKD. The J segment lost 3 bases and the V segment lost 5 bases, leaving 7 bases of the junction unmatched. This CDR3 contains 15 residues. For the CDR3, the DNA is TGTGCCATCAGTAGTAATAGCGGGATGACAGATACGCAGTATTTT. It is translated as CAISSNSGMTDTQYF.

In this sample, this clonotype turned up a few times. Here the CDR3 DNA reads TGTGCCACCGGCCTCACCGGGGAGCTGTTTTTT. Translated, it gives CATGLTGELFF. V usage is TRBV24-1 and J usage is TRBJ2-2; D remains unclear. CDR3 length: 11 amino acids. Trimming shortened V by 9 bases and J by 4 bases, and 5 bases separated the two germline ends. CDR1 is KGHDR and CDR2 is SFDVKD in the germline V gene.

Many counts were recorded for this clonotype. CDR3 nucleotide sequence: TGTGCCAGCAGCCCCCGATCCCACCGACCAAATTCACCCCTCCACTTT. Its translation: CASSPRSHRPNSPLHF. The V gene is TRBV5-5, the J gene TRBJ1-6; D remains unclear. Germline V lookup: CDR1 SGHKS, CDR2 YYEKEE (reference sequence). The CDR3 has 16 residues. Trimming stripped 4 bases from V and 7 bases from J, with 18 bases between.